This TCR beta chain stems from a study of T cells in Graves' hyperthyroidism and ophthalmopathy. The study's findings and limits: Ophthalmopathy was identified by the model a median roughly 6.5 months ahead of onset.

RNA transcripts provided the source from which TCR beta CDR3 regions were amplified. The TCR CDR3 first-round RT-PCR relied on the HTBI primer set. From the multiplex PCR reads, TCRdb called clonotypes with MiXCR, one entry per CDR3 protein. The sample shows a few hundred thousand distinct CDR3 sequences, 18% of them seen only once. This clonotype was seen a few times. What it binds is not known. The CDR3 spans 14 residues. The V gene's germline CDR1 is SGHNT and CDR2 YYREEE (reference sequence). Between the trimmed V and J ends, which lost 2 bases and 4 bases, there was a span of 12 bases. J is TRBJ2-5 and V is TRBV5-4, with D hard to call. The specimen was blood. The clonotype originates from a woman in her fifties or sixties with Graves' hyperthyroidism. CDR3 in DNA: TGTGCCAGCAGCTTCGAGTGGCTCCCAGAGACCCAGTACTTC. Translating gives CASSFEWLPETQYF. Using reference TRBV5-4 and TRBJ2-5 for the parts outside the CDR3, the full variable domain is ETGVTQSPTHLIKTRGQQVTLRCSSQSGHNTVSWYQQALGQGPQFIFQYYREEENGRGNFPPRFSGLQFPNYSSELNVNALELDDSALYLCASSFEWLPETQYFGPGTRLLVL.